This T cell receptor (beta chain) stems from a study of T cell responses to AZD1222 COVID-19 vaccine. Generated by immunoSEQ multiplex PCR, the TCRdb table keeps only in-frame clones and is missing some. The data show over 100,000 clones, about nine tenths seen once. The CDR3 is made up of 12 amino acids. V was shortened by 4 bases and J by 5 bases, with 8 bases between the two germline ends. Germline assignment: CDR1 MNHEY and CDR2 SVGEGT. The receptor was isolated from an adult in good health. Sequencing was performed on peripheral blood, taken on day 0 of AZD1222 vaccination. V usage is TRBV6-2 or TRBV6-3 and J usage is TRBJ2-5; TRBD2 is a possible D gene (5 bases). The CDR3 nucleotides are TGTGCCAGCAGTTTCCAGCGGGAGACCCAGTACTTC. Its translation: CASSFQRETQYF.